These 3 T cell receptor beta chains share one sample of origin, sequenced in a study of T cells in Graves' hyperthyroidism and ophthalmopathy. RNA transcripts gave rise to amplified TCR beta CDR3 regions. In the first-round RT-PCR of the TCR CDR3, the HTBI primer set was used. TCRdb reprocessed the multiplex PCR reads with MiXCR, giving one entry per CDR3 protein. The sample gives about 300,000 distinct CDR3 sequences, roughly 15% of which show up once; 7.8% is in the top ten. The sample was blood. These receptors were obtained from a woman aged 30 to 39 with Graves' hyperthyroidism that later progressed to Graves' ophthalmopathy.

The chain employs TRBV28 and TRBJ2-7; 9 nucleotides line up with TRBD1. This CDR3 has 14 amino acids. Germline loops: CDR1 MDHEN, CDR2 SYDVKM. The ends lost 6 bases at V and 9 bases at J; junction bases unmatched: 12. The CDR3 loop is CASRLGQGLGGQYF. CDR3 nucleotides: TGTGCCAGCAGGCTGGGACAGGGCCTCGGAGGGCAGTACTTC.

This clonotype was seen a few times. The chain couples TRBV9 to TRBJ2-1, with D hard to call. The CDR3 is 14 residues long. Trimming cost V 0 bases and J 10 bases, with 14 bases left between them. The germline V gene has CDR1 SGDLS and CDR2 YYNGEE. CDR3 amino acids: CASSVEVGVREQFF. CDR3 bases: TGTGCCAGCAGCGTAGAGGTGGGTGTCAGGGAGCAGTTCTTC.

This clonotype was recorded at least ten times. The chain couples TRBV20-1 to TRBJ2-7; 7 nucleotides line up with TRBD2. Per the germline V gene, CDR1 is DFQATT and CDR2 is SNEGSKA (reference sequence). J lost 1 base, V lost 1 base, and 4 bases had no gene match. CDR3 length: 14 residues. CDR3 nucleotide sequence: TGCAGTGCTAGAGGGCTAGCGGTATCCTACGAGCAGTACTTC. Translated, it gives CSARGLAVSYEQYF.